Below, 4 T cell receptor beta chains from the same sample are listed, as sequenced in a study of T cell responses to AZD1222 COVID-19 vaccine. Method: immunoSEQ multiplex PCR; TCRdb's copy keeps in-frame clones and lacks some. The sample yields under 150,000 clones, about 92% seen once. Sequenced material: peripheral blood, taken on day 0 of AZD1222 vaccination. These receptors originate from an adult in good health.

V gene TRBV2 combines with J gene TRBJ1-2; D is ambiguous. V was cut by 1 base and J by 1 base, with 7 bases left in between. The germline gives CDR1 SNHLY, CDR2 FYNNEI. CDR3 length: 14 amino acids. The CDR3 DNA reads TGTGCCAGCAGTGAAGTTTCGGTTAACTATGGCTACACCTTC. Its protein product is CASSEVSVNYGYTF.

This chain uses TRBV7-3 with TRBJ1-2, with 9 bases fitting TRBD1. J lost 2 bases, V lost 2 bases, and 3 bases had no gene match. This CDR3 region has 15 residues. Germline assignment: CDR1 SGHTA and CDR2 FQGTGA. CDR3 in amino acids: CASSLGGTGNYGYTF. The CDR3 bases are TGTGCCAGCAGCTTAGGCGGGACAGGGAACTATGGCTACACCTTC.

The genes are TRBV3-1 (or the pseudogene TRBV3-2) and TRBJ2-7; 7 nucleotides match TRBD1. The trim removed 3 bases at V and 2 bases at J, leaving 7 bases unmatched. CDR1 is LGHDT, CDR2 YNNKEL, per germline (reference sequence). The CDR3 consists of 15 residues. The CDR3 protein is CASSHWGQSAYEQYF. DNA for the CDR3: TGTGCCAGCAGCCATTGGGGACAGTCCGCCTACGAGCAGTACTTC.

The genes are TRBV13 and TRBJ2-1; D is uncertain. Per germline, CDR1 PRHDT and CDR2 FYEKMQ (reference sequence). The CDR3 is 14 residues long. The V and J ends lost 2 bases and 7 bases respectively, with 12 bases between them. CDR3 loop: CASSLQRRENEQFF. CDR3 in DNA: TGTGCCAGCAGCTTACAAAGAAGGGAAAATGAGCAGTTCTTC.